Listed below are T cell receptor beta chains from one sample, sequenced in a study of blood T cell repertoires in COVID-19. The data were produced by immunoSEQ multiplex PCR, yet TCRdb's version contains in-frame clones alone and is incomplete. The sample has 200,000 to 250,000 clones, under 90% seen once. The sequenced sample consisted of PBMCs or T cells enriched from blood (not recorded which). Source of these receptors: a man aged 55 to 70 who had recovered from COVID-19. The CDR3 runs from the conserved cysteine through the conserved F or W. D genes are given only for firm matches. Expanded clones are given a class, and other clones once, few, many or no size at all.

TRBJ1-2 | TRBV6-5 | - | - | TGTGCCAGCAGTATGAACAAATACTATGGCTACACCTTC | CASSMNKYYGYTF
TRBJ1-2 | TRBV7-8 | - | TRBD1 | TGTGCCAGCAGCTTATCAACAGGGGCGGGAGGCTACACCTTC | CASSLSTGAGGYTF
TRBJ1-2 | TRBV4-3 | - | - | TGCGCCAGCAGCCAAGATCCGATTGGCGGGAGCTATGGCTACACCTTC | CASSQDPIGGSYGYTF
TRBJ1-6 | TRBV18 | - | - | TGTGCCAGCTCACGCTCGGGCCGGACTGAGAATTCACCCCTCCACTTT | CASSRSGRTENSPLHF
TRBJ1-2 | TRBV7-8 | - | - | TGTGCCAGCAGCTTAGAAGGGGGTGGCTACACCTTC | CASSLEGGGYTF
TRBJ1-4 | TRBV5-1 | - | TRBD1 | TGCGCCAGCAGCGTCACAGGGGGAGGTAATGAAAAACTGTTTTTT | CASSVTGGGNEKLFF
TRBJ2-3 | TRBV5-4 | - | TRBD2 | TGTGCCAGCAGCTTGCTAGCGGGGGCCACAGATACGCAGTATTTT | CASSLLAGATDTQYF
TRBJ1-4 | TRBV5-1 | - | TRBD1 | TGCGCCAGCAGCTTGAACAGGGGGGAAGAAAAACTGTTTTTT | CASSLNRGEEKLFF
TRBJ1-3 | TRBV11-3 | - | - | TGTGCCAGCTCTTCCGGGGGAAACACCATATATTTT | CASSSGGNTIYF
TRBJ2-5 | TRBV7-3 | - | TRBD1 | TGTGCCAGCAGCTTATACCCCGGGACAGGGTACCAAGAGACCCAGTACTTC | CASSLYPGTGYQETQYF
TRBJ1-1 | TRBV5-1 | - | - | TGCGCCAGCAGCTTCACAGGGCTGGACACTGAAGCTTTCTTT | CASSFTGLDTEAFF
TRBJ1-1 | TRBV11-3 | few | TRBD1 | TGTGCCAGCAGTGACCGGGACAGAAACACTGAAGCTTTCTTT | CASSDRDRNTEAFF
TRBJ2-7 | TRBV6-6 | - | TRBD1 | TGTGCCAGCAGCCAGACAGGGAACCCGTACGAGCAGTACTTC | CASSQTGNPYEQYF
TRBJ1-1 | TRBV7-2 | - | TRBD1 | TGTGCCAGCAGCCTTACAGTTACAGGGGCCTACACTGAAGCTTTCTTT | CASSLTVTGAYTEAFF
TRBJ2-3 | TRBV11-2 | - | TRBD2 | TGTGCCAGCAGCTTTTGGGCCCTTAGCGGGGGTAGCACAGATACGCAGTATTTT | CASSFWALSGGSTDTQYF
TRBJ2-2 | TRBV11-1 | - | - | TGTGCCAGCAGCCCGACAGCACTCACCGGGGAGCTGTTTTTT | CASSPTALTGELFF
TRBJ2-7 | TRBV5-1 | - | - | TGCGCCAGCAGCCTACAGGACGCCTACGAGCAGTACTTC | CASSLQDAYEQYF
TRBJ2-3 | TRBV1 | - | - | TGCACCAGCAGCCTAGTAGCGGACATCACAGATACGCAGTATTTT | CTSSLVADITDTQYF
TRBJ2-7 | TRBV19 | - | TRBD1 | TGTGCCAGTAGTAACCCGGGACAGCAATACGAGCAGTACTTC | CASSNPGQQYEQYF
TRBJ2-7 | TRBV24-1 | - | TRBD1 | TGTGCCACCAGTGATCCGGCCCGGGACAGGGACGAGCAGTACTTC | CATSDPARDRDEQYF
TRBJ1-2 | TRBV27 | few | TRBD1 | TGTGCCAGCAGAATACATGGACAGGGGGGCTTCTATGGCTACACCTTC | CASRIHGQGGFYGYTF
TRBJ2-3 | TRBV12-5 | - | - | TGTGCTAGTGGGATGGGGGGACAGTTCACAGATACGCAGTATTTT | CASGMGGQFTDTQYF
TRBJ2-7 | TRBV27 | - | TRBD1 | TGTGCCAGCAGTTTAGTTCCGAGACAGGGGATCCACGAGCAGTACTTC | CASSLVPRQGIHEQYF
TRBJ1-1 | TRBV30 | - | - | TGTGCCTGGAGTGAGTCCGGTTTCACTGAAGCTTTCTTT | CAWSESGFTEAFF